The 27 T cell receptor beta chains presented below share a single source sample, sequenced in a study of T-cell memory formation after mild COVID-19. TCRdb passed the 5' RACE reads through MiXCR, listing each CDR3 protein once. The sample lists approximately 290,000 distinct CDR3 sequences; approximately 15% were seen once. Source material: PBMCs or a T cell subset sorted from them (not recorded which). Every receptor here comes from a man aged 18 to 30 who had mild COVID-19 (a few samples of this study predate the infection). Cell type and time point are not known.

This clonotype was seen a few times. As DNA, the CDR3 is TGTGCCAGCAGCTTACAGCGGAACACAGATACGCAGTATTTT. Encoded protein: CASSLQRNTDTQYF. The chain joins TRBV7-2 to TRBJ2-3; maybe TRBD2 (5 bases). This CDR3 is built from 14 residues. V was shortened by 2 bases and J by 2 bases, with 8 bases between the two germline ends. Germline V gene sequence: CDR1 SGHTA, CDR2 FQGNSA. Full variable domain (rest looked up from reference TRBV7-2 and TRBJ2-3): GAGVSQSPSNKVTEKGKDVELRCDPISGHTALYWYRQSLGQGLEFLIYFQGNSAPDKSGLPSDRFSAERTGGSVSTLTIQRTQQEDSAVYLCASSLQRNTDTQYFGPGTRLTVL.

This sequence joins TRBV6-5 and TRBJ1-1, with D perhaps TRBD1 (5 bases). Germline-derived CDR1 and CDR2 are MNHEY and SVGAGI. The CDR3 contains 14 residues. The V end was cut by 7 bases, the J end by 0 bases, with 12 bases between. Here the CDR3 reads CASTTRQLNTEAFF. As DNA, the CDR3 is TGTGCCAGCACCACACGACAGCTGAACACTGAAGCTTTCTTT.

The V and J genes are TRBV5-1 and TRBJ1-4; D call uncertain. The CDR3 contains 12 residues. The germline V gene has CDR1 SGHRS and CDR2 YFSETQ. V was shortened by 2 bases and J by 8 bases, with 7 bases between the two germline ends. CDR3 coding DNA: TGCGCCAGCAGCTTAAAAGGGGAAAAACTGTTTTTT. As protein: CASSLKGEKLFF.

The V and J genes are TRBV7-2 and TRBJ2-3; D possibly matches TRBD1 or TRBD2 (5 bases each). Germline values: CDR1 SGHTA, CDR2 FQGNSA. The V gene lost 8 bases and the J gene lost 0 bases, with 12 bases spanning the gap. The length of the CDR3 is 14 residues. The CDR3 loop reads CASLQGASTDTQYF. The CDR3 DNA reads as TGTGCCAGCCTCCAGGGAGCTAGCACAGATACGCAGTATTTT.

The chain couples TRBV7-6 to TRBJ2-2; maybe TRBD1 (6 bases). V lost 2 bases to trimming and J lost 7 bases, with 11 bases between them. Germline-derived CDR1 and CDR2 are SGHVS and FNYEAQ. This CDR3 has 14 amino acids. For the CDR3, the DNA is TGTGCCAGCAGCTTACAGGGGAATAACGGGGAGCTGTTTTTT. It yields the protein CASSLQGNNGELFF. Full variable domain (remainder filled in from reference TRBV7-6 and TRBJ2-2): GAGVSQSPRYKVTKRGQDVALRCDPISGHVSLYWYRQALGQGPEFLTYFNYEAQQDKSGLPNDRFSAERPEGSISTLTIQRTEQRDSAMYRCASSLQGNNGELFFGEGSRLTVL.

V is TRBV4-1 and J is TRBJ1-5; D gene unclear. The germline CDR1 and CDR2 sequences are MGHRA and YSYEKL. This CDR3 comprises 17 residues. Deletions cut 3 bases from V and 6 bases from J, with 21 bases between. CDR3 in DNA: TGCGCCAGCAGCCAGGGAGAAGATGGGATCCTGGTTCAGCCCCAGCATTTT. Its protein is CASSQGEDGILVQPQHF.

This clonotype was picked up many times. V gene TRBV11-1 combines with J gene TRBJ2-1; 8 bases fit TRBD1. The CDR3 totals 15 residues. V trimming: 1 base; J trimming: 5 bases; junction bases outside the gene matches: 4. Germline loops: CDR1 SGHAT, CDR2 FQDESV (reference sequence). DNA of the CDR3: TGTGCCAGCAGCTTAGGACAGGGGAACCACAATGAGCAGTTCTTC. This sequence encodes CASSLGQGNHNEQFF.

The table lists this clonotype with a few counts. This sequence joins TRBV6-5 and TRBJ2-2, with TRBD1 identical over 8 bases. Germline assignment: CDR1 MNHEY and CDR2 SVGAGI. Trimming took 5 bases from V and 3 from J; bases not matched to a gene: 8. The CDR3 is 16 amino acids. CDR3 nucleotides: TGTGCCAGCAGTGACCCTGACAGGGGTTACACCGGGGAGCTGTTTTTT. Its translation: CASSDPDRGYTGELFF.

This clonotype turned up a few times. The CDR3 DNA reads TGTGCCAGCAGTTACGGGGGACAGATCGCTTTCTTT. Its translation is CASSYGGQIAFF. This chain connects TRBV6-2 or TRBV6-3 to TRBJ1-1; 7 bases match TRBD1. Germline values: CDR1 MNHEY, CDR2 SVGEGT. This CDR3 spans 12 amino acids. Trimming removed 2 bases from V and 11 bases from J; junction bases left unmatched: 5.

This clonotype was counted a few times. The rearrangement joins TRBV12-3 or TRBV12-4 to TRBJ2-2; 7 bases match TRBD2. The CDR3 has 15 residues. The ends lost 6 bases at V and 3 bases at J; junction bases unmatched: 7. CDR3 loop: CASSRLALDTGELFF. The CDR3 DNA sequence: TGTGCCAGCAGCCGACTAGCATTGGACACCGGGGAGCTGTTTTTT.

This clonotype appeared a few times. V and J are TRBV2 and TRBJ1-5; 8 nucleotides line up with TRBD1. The length of the CDR3 is 14 residues. The V gene end was trimmed by 6 bases and the J gene end by 6 bases; junction bases not matched to a gene: 7. Germline assignment: CDR1 SNHLY and CDR2 FYNNEI. CDR3 coding DNA: TGTGCCAGCAGGCTCGACAGGGGATCTCAGCCCCAGCATTTT. Its translation is CASRLDRGSQPQHF.

Many counts were recorded for this clonotype. J is TRBJ1-3 and V is TRBV7-2; D unresolved. Between the trimmed V and J ends, which lost 5 bases and 0 bases, there was a span of 8 bases. Germline assignment: CDR1 SGHTA and CDR2 FQGNSA. There are 14 residues in the CDR3. CDR3 sequence reads: CASSPAHSGNTIYF. The CDR3 DNA follows: TGTGCCAGCAGCCCGGCCCACTCTGGAAACACCATATATTTT.

The CDR3 sequence: CASSLSGSSTDEKLFF. The CDR3 nucleotides read TGTGCCAGCAGTTTAAGCGGATCCTCGACGGATGAAAAACTGTTTTTT. The chain carries TRBV12-3 or TRBV12-4 and TRBJ1-4; D not resolved. Trimming left V 2 bases short and J 6 bases short, with 16 bases between. This CDR3 is built from 16 residues.

This clonotype was seen a handful of times. The chain joins TRBV3-1 to TRBJ2-3; D unresolved. Germline V gives CDR1 LGHDT, CDR2 YNNKEL (reference sequence). Trimming cost V 1 base and J 7 bases, with 18 bases left between them. The CDR3 runs 16 residues. The CDR3 bases are TGTGCCAGCAGCCAAGGGCCGTACAGACTTACGTATACGCAGTATTTT. Translation: CASSQGPYRLTYTQYF.

The chain is built from TRBV20-1 and TRBJ2-3; 12 bases are a match to TRBD2. The germline gives CDR1 DFQATT, CDR2 SNEGSKA (reference sequence). The CDR3 is 17 amino acids. V lost 4 bases, J lost 2 bases, and 10 bases stayed unmatched. DNA of the CDR3: TGCAGTGCTAAAGTCTTACTAGCGGGGGGACTCACAGATACGCAGTATTTT. It is translated as CSAKVLLAGGLTDTQYF.

V gene TRBV19 combines with J gene TRBJ2-3, with no clear D. The CDR3 length is 13 residues. Germline assignment: CDR1 LNHDA and CDR2 SQIVND (reference sequence). V was clipped by 4 bases and J by 2 bases, with 7 bases between them. Here the CDR3 DNA reads TGTGCCAGTAGTAGGGAATTCACAGATACGCAGTATTTT. Amino acids: CASSREFTDTQYF. The whole variable domain, remainder taken from reference TRBV19 and TRBJ2-3, is DGGITQSPKYLFRKEGQNVTLSCEQNLNHDAMYWYRQDPGQGLRLIYYSQIVNDFQKGDIAEGYSVSREKKESFPLTVTSAQKNPTAFYLCASSREFTDTQYFGPGTRLTVL.

The count of this clonotype is one. The chain links TRBV29-1 to TRBJ1-1; no firm D call. The CDR3 has 11 amino acids. CDR1 is SQVTM and CDR2 is ANQGSEA in the germline V gene. The ends were cut back, 7 bases at V and 3 bases at J, with 9 bases in the middle. This CDR3 is CSAGEDTEAFF. DNA of the CDR3: TGCAGCGCTGGGGAAGACACTGAAGCTTTCTTT.

This clonotype was recorded at least ten times. The chain couples TRBV7-3 to TRBJ1-2, with 10 bases lining up with TRBD1. This CDR3 is 15 amino acids long. Germline CDR1 and CDR2: SGHTA and FQGTGA. Trimming at V came to 5 bases and at J to 8 bases, leaving 11 bases not matched to a gene. CDR3 coding DNA: TGTGCCAGCAGCCCGAGAAGCGGGACAGGGGTGGGCTACACCTTC. Protein product: CASSPRSGTGVGYTF.

The chain has TRBV11-2 and TRBJ1-2, with 12 bases that match TRBD1. Germline V lookup: CDR1 SGHAT, CDR2 FQNNGV. The CDR3 consists of 15 residues. Losses at the gene ends were 5 bases for V and 8 bases for J; bases not matched to a gene: 9. CDR3 region: CASSTPGQGAQGYTF. CDR3 bases: TGTGCCAGCAGCACACCGGGACAGGGGGCGCAAGGCTACACCTTC.

This clonotype was recorded many times. The chain's CDR3 is CASSFDAMINNEQFF. The CDR3 bases are TGCGCCAGCAGCTTTGATGCCATGATCAACAATGAGCAGTTCTTC. The chain combines TRBV5-1 with TRBJ2-1; D is unclear. This CDR3 spans 15 amino acids. Germline V gene data show CDR1 as SGHRS and CDR2 as YFSETQ. Trimming cost V 2 bases and J 5 bases, with 14 bases left between them.

This clonotype was observed a few times. The rearrangement joins TRBV30 to TRBJ2-5; D not certain. The V gene's germline CDR1 is GTSNPN and CDR2 SVGIG (reference sequence). This CDR3 spans 12 amino acids. The V gene lost 3 bases and the J gene lost 5 bases, with 10 bases spanning the gap. CDR3 DNA sequence: TGTGCCTGGAGACAGTTTCGGGAGACCCAGTACTTC. Amino acids: CAWRQFRETQYF.

V and J are TRBV11-2 and TRBJ1-2, with 9 positions matching TRBD1. CDR1 is SGHAT, CDR2 FQNNGV, per germline. The length of the CDR3 is 14 residues. V trimming: 5 bases; J trimming: 6 bases; junction bases outside the gene matches: 7. The DNA of the CDR3 is TGTGCCAGCAGCGTCGGGGGGACAGGGAATGGCTACACCTTC. It translates to CASSVGGTGNGYTF.

The gene calls are TRBV7-3 and TRBJ2-4, with 7 bases aligning to TRBD1. Germline values: CDR1 SGHTA, CDR2 FQGTGA. This CDR3 is 13 amino acids long. Trimming at V came to 4 bases and at J to 5 bases, leaving 2 bases not matched to a gene. The CDR3, as DNA: TGTGCCAGCAGCTCCGGGACAGAAAACATTCAGTACTTC. Its protein product is CASSSGTENIQYF.

The J gene is TRBJ2-7, the V gene TRBV28, with TRBD1 matching 10 bases. Losses at the gene ends were 5 bases for V and 4 bases for J; bases not matched to a gene: 8. In germline, CDR1 is MDHEN, CDR2 SYDVKM. The CDR3 has 15 amino acids. Here the CDR3 reads CASSVDRGGWYEQYV. The CDR3 bases are TGTGCCAGCAGTGTGGACAGGGGGGGTTGGTACGAGCAGTACGTC.

The chain carries TRBV20-1 and TRBJ1-2; possibly TRBD1 for D (5 bases). CDR1 and CDR2 (germline): DFQATT, SNEGSKA (reference sequence). The CDR3 spans 13 residues. The V end lost 5 bases, the J end lost 4 bases, and 14 bases lay between the germline ends. This CDR3 is CSAVQGDIYGYTF. CDR3 in DNA: TGCAGTGCTGTTCAGGGCGACATCTATGGCTACACCTTC.

This clonotype appeared a few times. This chain joins TRBV4-1 and TRBJ1-5; D is uncertain. CDR1 and CDR2 (germline): MGHRA, YSYEKL. The ends were cut back, 0 bases at V and 3 bases at J, with 9 bases in the middle. This CDR3 contains 15 residues. The CDR3 sequence: CASSQEEGLNQPQHF. CDR3 bases: TGCGCCAGCAGCCAAGAAGAAGGTCTCAATCAGCCCCAGCATTTT.

The chain links TRBV9 to TRBJ2-7; D remains unclear. V shed 4 bases and J shed 6 bases, with 20 bases lying between them. The CDR3 contains 15 residues. CDR1 is SGDLS and CDR2 is YYNGEE in the germline V gene. CDR3 sequence reads: CASSSDPQILSEQYF. Written as DNA, the CDR3 is TGTGCCAGCAGCTCAGACCCCCAGATCCTTTCCGAGCAGTACTTC.